Shown below are 2 T cell receptor beta chains from a single sample sequenced in a study of T cell repertoires in ileal Crohn's disease (dated by TCRdb to between 2017 and 2020). The intended sense of this specimen's time point label: neoterminal ileum biopsy at postoperative endoscopy, about 6 months after surgery. Receptors were amplified or captured by the immunoSEQ multiplex PCR assay. TCRdb's version of the immuneACCESS table is confined to in-frame rearrangements and falls short of the full clone set. An unresolved V gene accounts for under half of the shortfall where checked; the remainder is of unknown origin. The sample table contains roughly 62,000 clones; only one count was recorded for about 88% of them. The ten largest make up around 2.1% of the sample. Sequenced: ileal tissue. The receptors derive from an adult with Crohn's disease.

The chain combines TRBV9 with TRBJ2-5, with D unclear. Germline values: CDR1 SGDLS, CDR2 YYNGEE. V lost 7 bases to trimming and J lost 4 bases, with 17 bases between them. This CDR3 comprises 14 residues. The CDR3: CASGPTSELETQYF. As DNA, the CDR3 is TGTGCCAGCGGCCCCACCAGCGAGTTAGAGACCCAGTACTTC. The full variable domain, in which reference TRBV9 and TRBJ2-5 provide the parts outside the CDR3, is DSGVTQTPKHLITATGQRVTLRCSPRSGDLSVYWYQQSLDQGLQFLIQYYNGEERAKGNILERFSAQQFPDLHSELNLSSLELGDSALYFCASGPTSELETQYFGPGTRLLVL.

This chain uses TRBV4-2 with TRBJ2-2, with D perhaps matching TRBD1 (6 bases). The CDR3 has 17 amino acids. Germline CDR1 and CDR2: LGHNA and YNFKEQ. With 0 bases removed from V and 0 bases from J, the gap between germline ends came to 11 bases. CDR3 bases: TGTGCCAGCAGCCAAGAAAGGGGGTTCGCGAACACCGGGGAGCTGTTTTTT. Protein product: CASSQERGFANTGELFF.